The 10 T cell receptor beta chains in this list originate from one sample, sequenced in a study of cytomegalovirus exposure and HLA in healthy donors. The PCR used 60 Vbeta and 13 Jbeta primers. This table comes from immunoSEQ multiplex PCR, and its TCRdb copy is limited to in-frame clones, with some not included. The profile shows about 82,000 clones, 55% to 65% of them singletons. Sequencing was performed on PBMCs. These receptors were obtained from a woman in her thirties or forties in good health and CMV-seropositive.

The chain combines TRBV28 with TRBJ2-1, with 10 bases fitting TRBD2. The CDR3 length is 15 residues. CDR1 is MDHEN, CDR2 SYDVKM, per germline. The V segment lost 7 bases and the J segment 6 bases; nucleotides outside the gene matches: 9. This chain's CDR3 is CASKSPSGSGNEQFF. The CDR3 nucleotides are TGTGCCAGCAAATCCCCTAGCGGGAGTGGCAATGAGCAGTTCTTC.

The rearrangement joins TRBV27 to TRBJ2-5, with 7 bases identical to TRBD1. The DNA end is more similar to TRBJ2-7, so the J call may be wrong. The CDR3 runs to 13 residues. Germline V CDR1 and CDR2: MNHEY, SMNVEV (reference sequence). The CDR3 spells CASSYYRGYEQYF. The CDR3 coding sequence is TGTGCCAGCAGTTACTACAGGGGATACGAGCAGTACTTC.

V gene TRBV19 combines with J gene TRBJ1-5, with D perhaps matching TRBD1 (6 bases). Per germline, CDR1 LNHDA and CDR2 SQIVND (reference sequence). Trimming stripped 8 bases from V and 6 bases from J, with 17 bases between. CDR3 length: 14 residues. CDR3 nucleotide sequence: TGTGCCAGTTCTACACAGGGAAGAGGTCAGCCCCAGCATTTT. Its translation is CASSTQGRGQPQHF.

This rearrangement joins TRBV6-6 to TRBJ1-5; D not resolved. V lost 2 bases, J lost 5 bases, and 13 bases lay in between. Germline assignment: CDR1 MNHNY and CDR2 SVGAGI (reference sequence). This CDR3 has 15 residues. CDR3 loop: CASSYPRRTDQPQHF. The DNA of the CDR3 is TGTGCCAGCAGTTACCCTCGGAGGACGGATCAGCCCCAGCATTTT.

V gene TRBV4-1 combines with J gene TRBJ1-3; D unclear. The CDR3 length is 15 residues. CDR1 is MGHRA, CDR2 YSYEKL, per germline. Trimming took off 3 bases at V and 3 bases at J, with 12 bases between the two ends. CDR3 bases: TGCGCCAGCAGCCACGACCCGCGGGGTGGAAACACCATATATTTT. Translating gives CASSHDPRGGNTIYF.

J is TRBJ2-1 and V is TRBV28; 11 bases agree with TRBD2. V dropped 6 bases and J dropped 10; count of bases not matched to a gene: 14. Germline-derived CDR1 and CDR2 are MDHEN and SYDVKM. This CDR3 comprises 16 residues. The DNA for the CDR3 is TGTGCCAGCAGAAATACGGGACTAGCGGACCACCTCGAGCAGTTCTTC. Translating gives CASRNTGLADHLEQFF.

This clone has just a few counts. This chain connects TRBV7-8 to TRBJ1-3; D ambiguous. CDR1 and CDR2 (germline): SGHVS, FQNEAQ. Trimming took off 5 bases at V and 0 bases at J, with 14 bases between the two ends. CDR3 length equals 16 residues. In DNA, the CDR3 is TGTGCCAGCAGCCCTCAGAGGGTACTCTCTGGAAACACCATATATTTT. This codes for CASSPQRVLSGNTIYF.

The table lists this clone with a count of one. The CDR3 sequence: CATSRDLGWGDGGYTF. The CDR3 DNA reads TGTGCCACCAGCAGAGATTTGGGCTGGGGGGACGGCGGCTACACCTTC. The chain recombines TRBV15 with TRBJ1-2, with a possible D match to TRBD1 (5 bases). The CDR3 is 16 amino acids. The V and J ends lost 0 bases and 8 bases respectively, with 19 bases between them. From germline, CDR1 is LNHNV and CDR2 YYDKDF (reference sequence). The full variable domain, in which reference TRBV15 and TRBJ1-2 provide the parts outside the CDR3, is DAMVIQNPRYQVTQFGKPVTLSCSQTLNHNVMYWYQQKSSQAPKLLFHYYDKDFNNEADTPDNFQSRRPNTSFCFLDIRSPGLGDTAMYLCATSRDLGWGDGGYTFGSGTRLTVV.

The rearrangement uses TRBV15 and TRBJ2-3; D uncertain. There are 14 residues in the CDR3. Trimming took 1 base from V and 0 from J, leaving 5 bases between them. The V gene's germline CDR1 is LNHNV and CDR2 YYDKDF (reference sequence). CDR3 in DNA: TGTGCCACCAGCAGAGGAGGCAGCACAGATACGCAGTATTTT. Its translation is CATSRGGSTDTQYF.

The gene calls are TRBV9 and TRBJ2-5; 9 nucleotides align to TRBD2. The CDR3 sequence is 15 residues long. The J segment lost 5 bases and the V segment lost 0 bases, leaving 5 bases of the junction unmatched. Germline CDR1 is SGDLS and CDR2 is YYNGEE. The DNA of the CDR3 is TGTGCCAGCAGCGTAGGAGCGGGAGGAGGGGAGACCCAGTACTTC. It yields the protein CASSVGAGGGETQYF.